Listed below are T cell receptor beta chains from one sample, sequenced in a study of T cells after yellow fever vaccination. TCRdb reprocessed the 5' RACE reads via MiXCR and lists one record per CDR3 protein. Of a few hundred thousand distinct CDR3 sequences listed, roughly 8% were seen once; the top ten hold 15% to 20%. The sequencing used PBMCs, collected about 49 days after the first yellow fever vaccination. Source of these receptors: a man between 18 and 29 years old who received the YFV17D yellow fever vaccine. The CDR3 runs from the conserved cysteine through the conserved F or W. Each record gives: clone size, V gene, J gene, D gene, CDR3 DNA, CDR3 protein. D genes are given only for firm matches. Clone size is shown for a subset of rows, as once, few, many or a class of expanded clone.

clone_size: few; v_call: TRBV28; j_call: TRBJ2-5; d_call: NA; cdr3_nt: TGTGCCAGAGGACACCCCCAGGGGTATCAAGAGACCCAGTACTTC; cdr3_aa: CARGHPQGYQETQYF
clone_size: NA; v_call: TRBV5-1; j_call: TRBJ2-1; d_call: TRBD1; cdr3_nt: TGCGCCAGCAGCTCTGACAGGGGGTTGTCCTACAATGAGCAGTTCTTC; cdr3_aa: CASSSDRGLSYNEQFF
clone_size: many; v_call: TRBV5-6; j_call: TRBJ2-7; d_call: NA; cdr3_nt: TGTGCCAGCAGCTCTCTATCGGGGACTTACGCCTACGAGCAGTACTTC; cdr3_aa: CASSSLSGTYAYEQYF
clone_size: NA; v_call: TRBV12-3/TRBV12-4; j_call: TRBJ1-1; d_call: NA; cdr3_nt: TGTGCCAGCAGTCTCACGCAGGGTATTGGAATGAACACTGAAGCTTTCTTT; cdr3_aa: CASSLTQGIGMNTEAFF
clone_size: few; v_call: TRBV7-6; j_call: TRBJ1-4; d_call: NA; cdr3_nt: TGTGCCAGCACTCGTTTTCGGAAGGGTACGAGAGAAAAACTGTTTTTT; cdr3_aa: CASTRFRKGTREKLFF
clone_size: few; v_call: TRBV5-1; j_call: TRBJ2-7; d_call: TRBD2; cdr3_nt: TGCGCCAGCGGGAGGGGCGAAAGCTACGAGCAGTACTTC; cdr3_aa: CASGRGESYEQYF
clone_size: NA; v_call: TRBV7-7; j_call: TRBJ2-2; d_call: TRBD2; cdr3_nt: TGTGCTAGCAGCTCCACTAGCGGGGGGTTAACCGGGGAGCTGTTTTTT; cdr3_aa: CASSSTSGGLTGELFF
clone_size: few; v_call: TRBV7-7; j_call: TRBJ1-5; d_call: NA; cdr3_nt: TGTGCTACCACGGTCCCGGGGCGCAATCAGCCCCAGCATTTT; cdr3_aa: CATTVPGRNQPQHF
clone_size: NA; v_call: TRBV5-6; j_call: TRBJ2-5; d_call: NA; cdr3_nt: TGTGCCAGCAGATCAGGCGAGGTCCAAGAGACCCAGTACTTC; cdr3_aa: CASRSGEVQETQYF
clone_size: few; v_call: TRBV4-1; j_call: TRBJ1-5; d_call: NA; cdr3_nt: TGCGCCAGCAGCGCGACAAACTCACCGGGACAGCATTTT; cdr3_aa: CASSATNSPGQHF
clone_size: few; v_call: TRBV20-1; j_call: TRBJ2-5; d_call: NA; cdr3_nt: TGCAGTGTCCTACGAGGGGGAAAAGAGACCCAGTACTTC; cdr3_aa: CSVLRGGKETQYF
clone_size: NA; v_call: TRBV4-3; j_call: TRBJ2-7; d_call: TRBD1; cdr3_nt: TGCGCCAGCAGCCAAGTACCCGTAGGCCAGGGGGTTTACGAGCAGTACTTC; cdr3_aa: CASSQVPVGQGVYEQYF
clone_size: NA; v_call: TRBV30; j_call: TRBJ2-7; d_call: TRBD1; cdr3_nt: TGTGCCTGCCACGAGGGACAGGGGGCCTACGAGCAGTACTTC; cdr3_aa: CACHEGQGAYEQYF
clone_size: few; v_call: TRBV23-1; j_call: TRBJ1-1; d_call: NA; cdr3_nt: TGCGCCAGCAGTCAAACCGGGAGAGGGACTGAAGCTTTCTTT; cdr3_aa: CASSQTGRGTEAFF
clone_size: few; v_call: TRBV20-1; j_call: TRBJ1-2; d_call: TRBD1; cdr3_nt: TGCAGTGCTCCTACAGGGGGGGACTATGGCTACACCTTC; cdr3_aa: CSAPTGGDYGYTF
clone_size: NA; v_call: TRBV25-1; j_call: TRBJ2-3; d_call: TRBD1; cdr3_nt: TGTGCCAGCAGCGCCGGACAGGGGAGCATAGATACGCAGTATTTT; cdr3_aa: CASSAGQGSIDTQYF
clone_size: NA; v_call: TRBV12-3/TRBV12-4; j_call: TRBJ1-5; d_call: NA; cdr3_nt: TGTGCCAGCAGTTTGGGGGACGGCCAAGGGCCCCAGCATTTT; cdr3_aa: CASSLGDGQGPQHF
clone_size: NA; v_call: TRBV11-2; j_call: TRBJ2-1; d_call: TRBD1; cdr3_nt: TGTGCCAGCAGCTTCCTTCTAGGGACAGTCTACAATGAGCAGTTCTTC; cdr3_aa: CASSFLLGTVYNEQFF
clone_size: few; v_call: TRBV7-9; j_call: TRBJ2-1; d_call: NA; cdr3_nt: TGTGCCAGCAGCTTTAAGGAGAACTCTTACAATGAGCAGTTCTTC; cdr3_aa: CASSFKENSYNEQFF
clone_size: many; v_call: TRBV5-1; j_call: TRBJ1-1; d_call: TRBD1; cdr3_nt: TGCGCCAGCAGCAGACAGGGAGGGAACACTGAAGCTTTCTTT; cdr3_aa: CASSRQGGNTEAFF
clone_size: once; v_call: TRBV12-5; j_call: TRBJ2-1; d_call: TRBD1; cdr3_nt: TGTGCTAGTGGTTCCGGACAGGGCTCCTACAATGAGCAGTTCTTC; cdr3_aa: CASGSGQGSYNEQFF
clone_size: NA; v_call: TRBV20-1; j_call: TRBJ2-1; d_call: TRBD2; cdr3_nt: TGCAGTGCCCCACTAGCGGGGGCCAGGGATGAGCAGTTCTTC; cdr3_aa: CSAPLAGARDEQFF
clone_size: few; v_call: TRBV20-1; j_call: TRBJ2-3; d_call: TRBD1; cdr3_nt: TGCAGTGCTAGAGATTACCAGGGGGCATCAGATACGCAGTATTTT; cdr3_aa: CSARDYQGASDTQYF
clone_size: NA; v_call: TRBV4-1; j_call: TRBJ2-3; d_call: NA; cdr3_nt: TGCGCCAGCAGCCAAAGACAGTACACAGATACGCAGTATTTT; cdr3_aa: CASSQRQYTDTQYF
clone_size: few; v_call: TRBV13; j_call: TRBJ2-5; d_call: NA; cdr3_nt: TGTGCCAGCAGCTTAGCCCGGCGGATGTACCAAGAGACCCAGTACTTC; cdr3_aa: CASSLARRMYQETQYF
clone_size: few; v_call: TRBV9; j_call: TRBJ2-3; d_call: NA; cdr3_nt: TGTGCCAGCAGCGTCCTATCGGGCCGGTTCACAGATACGCAGTATTTT; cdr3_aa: CASSVLSGRFTDTQYF
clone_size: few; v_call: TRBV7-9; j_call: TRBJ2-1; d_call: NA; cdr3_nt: TGTGCCAGCAGCGGCAGACTATTAACTCTTCTCCATGAGCAGTTCTTC; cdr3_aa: CASSGRLLTLLHEQFF
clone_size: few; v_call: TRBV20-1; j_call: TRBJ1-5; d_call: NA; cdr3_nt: TGCAGTGCTAGAGGGACAGTTCTGAGCAATCAGCCCCAGCATTTT; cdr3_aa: CSARGTVLSNQPQHF
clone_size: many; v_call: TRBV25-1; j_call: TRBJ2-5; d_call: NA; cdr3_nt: TGTGCCAGCCGGGGAGGGGGGACCCAGTACTTC; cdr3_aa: CASRGGGTQYF
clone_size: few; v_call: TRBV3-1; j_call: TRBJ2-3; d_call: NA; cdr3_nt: TGTGCCAGCAGCCAAGAGGAGAGCGCGCAGTATTTT; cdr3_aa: CASSQEESAQYF
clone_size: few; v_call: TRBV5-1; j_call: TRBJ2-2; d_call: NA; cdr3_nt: TGCGCCAGCAGCTTTGTGACGGCGAACACCGGGGAGCTGTTTTTT; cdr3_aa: CASSFVTANTGELFF
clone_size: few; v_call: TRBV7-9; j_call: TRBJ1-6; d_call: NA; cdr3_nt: TGTGCCGGTCAGGCGGGATGGTCACCCCTCCACTTT; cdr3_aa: CAGQAGWSPLHF
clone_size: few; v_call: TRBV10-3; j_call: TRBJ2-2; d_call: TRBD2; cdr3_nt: TGTGCCATCAGCTCGGGGGGGGCTTATACAACCGGGGAGCTGTTTTTT; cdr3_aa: CAISSGGAYTTGELFF
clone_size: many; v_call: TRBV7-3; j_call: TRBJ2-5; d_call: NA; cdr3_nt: TGTGCCAGCAGCTTCGGGTCGGGGAGTGAGACCCAGTACTTC; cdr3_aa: CASSFGSGSETQYF
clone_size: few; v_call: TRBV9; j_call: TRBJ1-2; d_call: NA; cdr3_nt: TGTGCCAGCAGCGTACAGGTGGCGGGATATGGCTACACCTTC; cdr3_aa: CASSVQVAGYGYTF
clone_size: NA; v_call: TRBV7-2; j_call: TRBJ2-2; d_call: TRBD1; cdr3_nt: TGTGCCAGCAGCGTCAGACAGGGGACCGGGGAGCTGTTTTTT; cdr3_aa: CASSVRQGTGELFF
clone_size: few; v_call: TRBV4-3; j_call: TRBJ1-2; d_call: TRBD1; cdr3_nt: TGCGCCAGCAGCCCCAGACAGGGCGACTATGGCTACACCTTC; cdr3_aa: CASSPRQGDYGYTF
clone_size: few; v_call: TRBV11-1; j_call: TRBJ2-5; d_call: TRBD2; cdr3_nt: TGTGCCAGCAGCTTAGCCGTTATTACGGGACTAGCGGGGCCAGAGACCCAGTACTTC; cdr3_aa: CASSLAVITGLAGPETQYF
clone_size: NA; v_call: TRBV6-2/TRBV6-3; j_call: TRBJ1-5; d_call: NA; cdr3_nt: TGTGCCAGCAGATCGGTAGCCAATCAGCCCCAGCATTTT; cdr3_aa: CASRSVANQPQHF
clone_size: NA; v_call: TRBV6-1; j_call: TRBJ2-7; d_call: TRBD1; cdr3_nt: TGTGCCAGCAGTGCTCCGGGACAGGGTTCTCTCGAGCAGTACTTC; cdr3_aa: CASSAPGQGSLEQYF
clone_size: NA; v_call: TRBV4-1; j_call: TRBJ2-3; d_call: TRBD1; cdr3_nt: TGCGCCAGCAGCCAACAGGACAGGTTCTCAGATACGCAGTATTTT; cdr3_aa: CASSQQDRFSDTQYF
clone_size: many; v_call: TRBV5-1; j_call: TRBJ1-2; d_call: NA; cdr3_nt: TGCGCCAGCAGCTTGGACACGCTTAACTATGGCTACACCTTC; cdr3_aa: CASSLDTLNYGYTF
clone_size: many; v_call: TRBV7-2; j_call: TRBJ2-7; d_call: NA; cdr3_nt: TGTGCCAGCAGCTTGGACACGAGCTCCTACGAGCAGTACTTC; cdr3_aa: CASSLDTSSYEQYF
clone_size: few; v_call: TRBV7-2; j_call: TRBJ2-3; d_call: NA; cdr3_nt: TGTGCCAGCAGCTTAAGTCGTTCGGCGGATACGCAGTATTTT; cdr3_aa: CASSLSRSADTQYF
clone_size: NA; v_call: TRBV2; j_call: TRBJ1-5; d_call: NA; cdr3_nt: TGTGCCAGCAGTGGACGCCCCCCGGGGTCTTATAGCAATCAGCCCCAGCATTTT; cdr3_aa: CASSGRPPGSYSNQPQHF
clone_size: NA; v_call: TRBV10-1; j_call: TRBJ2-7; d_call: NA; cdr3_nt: TGCGCCAGCAGTGAGCGAAGGCTGGACGAGCAGTACTTC; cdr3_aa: CASSERRLDEQYF
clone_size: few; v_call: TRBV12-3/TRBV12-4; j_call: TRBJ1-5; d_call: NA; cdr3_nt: TGTGCCAGCAGTTATGGGGGGGAGGGCAATCAGCCCCAGCATTTT; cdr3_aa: CASSYGGEGNQPQHF
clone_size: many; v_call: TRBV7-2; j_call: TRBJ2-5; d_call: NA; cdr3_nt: TGTGCCAGCAGCTACACAGGGTTACAAGAGACCCAGTACTTC; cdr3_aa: CASSYTGLQETQYF
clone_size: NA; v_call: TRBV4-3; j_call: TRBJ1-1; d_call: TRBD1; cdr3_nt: TGCGCCAGCAGCCAAGACGTCGGGACAGCGAACACTGAAGCTTTCTTT; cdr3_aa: CASSQDVGTANTEAFF
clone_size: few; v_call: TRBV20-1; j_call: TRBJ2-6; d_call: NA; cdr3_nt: TGCAGTGCTGGGGTTCCTGGGGCCAACGTCCTGACTTTC; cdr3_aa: CSAGVPGANVLTF
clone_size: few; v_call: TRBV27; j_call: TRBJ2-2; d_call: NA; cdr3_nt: TGTGCCAGCAGTTTGGGTGGCAGGACGAATTGGGACACCGGGGAGCTGTTTTTT; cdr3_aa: CASSLGGRTNWDTGELFF
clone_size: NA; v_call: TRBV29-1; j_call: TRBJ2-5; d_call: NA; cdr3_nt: TGCAGCGTTGATTGGGGATCCGGTGATGGGGAGACCCAGTACTTC; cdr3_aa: CSVDWGSGDGETQYF